This TCR beta chain was obtained from a study of cytomegalovirus exposure and HLA in healthy donors (dated by TCRdb to the late 2010s). For context, the study as a whole: An earlier analysis of approximately 640 of the donors reported 276 Gb of sequence data and about 100 million unique TCR beta sequences from some 180 million T cells. The study aimed to test whether cataloging public T cell receptors could reveal signatures of past pathogen exposure. An early release that covered approximately 600 HLA-typed donors contained approximately 300 gigabases of sequencing data and about 93 million unique TCR sequences. Several DR-DQ haplotypes were treated as single units for association and clustering because of strong linkage in the cohort. Among the roughly 400 genotyped donors, approximately 82% belonged to the genetic ancestry cluster associated with self-reported Caucasian donors. On average, 235,054 unique TCR beta nucleotide sequences were sequenced per donor among fewer than 500 genotyped donors of the cohort, with roughly 18% of those sequences being non-productive. HLA typing included class I and class II loci at four-digit resolution. Alongside the repertoire data, information on donor age, sex, ethnicity and CMV serostatus was compiled. The number of typed donors differed by locus: about 629-630 for A, B, C, DRB1 and DQB1; 500 to 550 for DQA1; roughly 600 for DPA1; and around 470 for DPB1. Every repertoire in the discovery cohort had been generated on one and the same sequencing platform. A later genetic analysis took genome-wide SNP genotypes for 398 of the 666 donors and used that subset as a discovery cohort. To predict cytomegalovirus infection status, the study combined high-throughput TCR immunosequencing, statistical association of individual TCRs with disease status, and machine learning. An earlier analysis of several hundred of the donors applied high-throughput TCR beta sequencing to assess whether each TCR beta V gene segment acted as functional or pseudogenic. Rather than drawing on any new phenotypic data, the later analysis identified candidate immune exposures from TCR beta sequences and the way those sequences occurred across donors. A separate validation cohort of approximately 130 different subjects was used in addition to the 666-subject first cohort. In a later analysis, previously published TCR beta repertoires from 666 donors were re-analyzed and high-resolution HLA genotyping was added so that TCR occurrence patterns could be studied. The study profiled the T cell repertoires of under 850 subjects by immunosequencing and related them to cytomegalovirus serostatus.

Receptor libraries were prepared by the immunoSEQ multiplex PCR assay. The multiplex PCR relied on a mix of 60 forward primers for TCR Vbeta segments and 13 reverse primers for TCR Jbeta segments. Amplification of the CDR3 region of rearranged TCR beta genes was performed with a multiplex PCR assay on genomic DNA. Amplified TCR beta libraries were sequenced as 87-base-pair reads on the Illumina HiSeq System. As for how the authors treated the data: A later analysis counted 75 million to 100 million unique TCR beta chains across the 650 to 800 repertoires, and around 9.9 million of these chains were shared by at least two donors. A nearest-neighbor algorithm error-corrected the raw reads and collapsed the reads into unique sequences, merging closely related sequences to remove PCR and sequencing errors. Alignment of CDR3 sequences to IMGT reference sequences was used to assign V, D and J gene segments. For a sequence to be retained, a match of at least six nucleotides to both a V gene segment and a J gene segment was required. A rearrangement counted as productive if the CDR3 had no stop codons and remained in frame with V and J, and every other rearrangement counted as non-productive. CDR3 was defined by IMGT convention, running from the second conserved V-encoded cysteine to the conserved J-encoded phenylalanine. In an earlier analysis of approximately 590 of the donors, sequences lacking an unambiguous match to a single V gene segment were excluded. In an earlier analysis of approximately 590 of the donors, V segments were called functional above 56.7% productive rearrangements and were called segregating when the between-donor standard deviation exceeded 5%. A statistical classification framework was built to diagnose cytomegalovirus status from the catalog of TCR beta chain sequences. In a later analysis, V and J genes were assigned by comparing TCR nucleotide sequences against IMGT/GENE-DB human TR gene sequences. In a later analysis, CDR3 sequences and most-parsimonious VDJ recombination scenarios were assigned using the TCRdist pipeline. In a later analysis, each TCR beta chain was defined by its CDR3 amino acid sequence together with its V-gene family, and reads without a unique V-gene family were excluded. In a later analysis, approximately 590 highly shared, low-generation-probability nucleotide sequences were removed to address suspected cross-contamination and a sequencing artifact. In a later analysis, a clonal expansion index for each public chain was calculated from normalized within-repertoire ranks of inferred template counts. In a later analysis, generation probabilities were computed using a VDJ recombination model fitted to out-of-frame rearrangements, and the results were checked against IGoR. A later analysis scored TCR-TCR, TCR-HLA and TCR-CMV co-occurrence with hypergeometric tests, applying a repertoire-size bias correction to TCR pairs. To estimate false discovery rates, a later analysis permuted the HLA or CMV assignments 20 times. In a later analysis, co-occurring TCRs were grouped with DBSCAN, and TCRdist sequence similarity was added when clustering was performed within HLA-allele-positive subsets. Repertoires with fewer than 30,000 or more than 120,000 public chains were left out of co-occurrence clustering, as were a few repertoires with anomalous nucleotide sharing. Imported from immuneACCESS, the table was reduced by TCRdb to in-frame sequences with V and J called. These copies leave out some clones; in studies compared against another copy, an unresolved V gene accounts for under half, and the cause of the remainder is not known. D and trimming were read from the DNA, whereas the V and J calls and clone size are those reported in that table. Present in this sample are over 100,000 clones, approximately 70% of which were seen just once. Around 0.95% of the sample belongs to the ten largest clones.

Reading the germline V gene gives CDR1 LGHNA and CDR2 YSLEER. The CDR3, from cysteine to phenylalanine, totals 16 residues. The sequence is cut down to CDR3 DNA, 48 bases in frame from base 1. For this chain, trimming is 0 bases at the V end and 7 bases at the J end, and the number of junction bases without a gene match is 8. Concerning this clone itself: Its antigen remains undetermined. Base qualities are not recorded, but no much larger clone differs from it by a single base.

Summary of the overall study and its limitations: In an earlier analysis of around 600 of the donors, most TCR beta V segments appeared in productive rearrangements about 87% or about 30% of the time, broadly matching IMGT annotations. In a later analysis, HLA-associated TCR beta chains showed more clonal expansion and lower generation probabilities than non-associated chains that were equally common. A later analysis found that TCR association rates varied across HLA loci, with DRB1 alleles showing the most associated TCRs and HLA-C alleles the fewest. This cohort had only TCR beta chains sequenced, and the lack of alpha or paired-chain data limited which features could be detected. Because HLA typing was missing for some donors at each locus, association tests included only the typed subset. Specific HLA alleles were associated with 16,951 TCR beta sequences at a false discovery rate of 0.05 in a later analysis. The 87-base-pair reads could not distinguish some IMGT-functional V segments, including TRBV6-2 and TRBV6-3, so those segments were excluded. A cluster of highly shared sequence variants was judged likely to represent a technical artifact of the sequencing pipeline. V-gene and J-gene trimming of TCR beta chains was associated with a missense DCLRE1C variant in a later genetic analysis, and the association was replicated in an independent cohort. The presence/absence analyses assumed that sequencing depth was roughly uniform across donors, and that assumption may not be true. The classifier was reported to diagnose cytomegalovirus status with high specificity and sensitivity in both the original and validation cohorts. A further reported finding was that TCR beta sequences accurately predicted the HLA-A and HLA-B alleles for most subjects in the first cohort. The only immune exposure information available for the cohort was CMV serostatus. Linkage disequilibrium might explain the correlated functional status among segregating V segments, but an unknown experimental factor could not be excluded. It was suggested by the authors that the approach could potentially be generalized to other disease states and immunological phenotypes. Across donors, most TCR sequences were observed very rarely, whereas some public TCRs were present in many individuals. A later analysis found that most CMV-associated TCR beta chains appeared HLA-restricted, with HLA associations seemingly driven largely by CMV exposure. According to a later analysis, parvovirus B19, influenza, CMV and Epstein-Barr virus appeared linked to several top co-occurrence clusters. Strong co-occurrence of HLA alleles, especially DR and DQ, made assigning TCR associations to individual alleles difficult. In the study, 164 TCR beta chains were listed as associated with cytomegalovirus. Because counts were too low, some 16 rarely observed V segments, including chromosome 9 orphons, were excluded from the earlier analysis of some 540 of the donors. Compared with the approximately 710-donor mean, donors in an Asian-associated ancestry cluster had fewer N-insertions in productive TCRs, according to a later genetic analysis. In vitro tests confirmed that a few of the cytomegalovirus-associated TCR beta chains recognize cytomegalovirus antigens.

The cohort was made up of 650 to 700 healthy bone marrow donors. At the time of sampling, every cohort member was nominally healthy, though immune exposures that went unrecorded were likely present. The donor was CMV seronegative and was included in the group of hundreds of seronegative cohort members. Each donor provided a peripheral blood sample, and peripheral blood mononuclear cells were used for TCR beta sequencing. Genomic DNA extraction from the blood cell samples was performed with the Qiagen DNeasy Blood Extraction Kit. The chain employs TRBV4-3 and TRBJ2-1; 8 bases in the junction line up with TRBD1. The source material was PBMCs. This receptor was taken from a woman aged 30 to 39 in good health and CMV-seronegative. The CDR3 protein sequence reads: CASSQDLGTGPNEQFF. The DNA is TGCGCCAGCAGCCAAGATTTAGGGACAGGACCGAATGAGCAGTTCTTC.